This T cell receptor beta chain was recovered during a study of OX40 agonist ivuxolimab in advanced cancers. Study overall: An agonistic human IgG2 monoclonal antibody against OX40 (CD134) was given. Patients got intravenous ivuxolimab at 0.01 to 10 mg/kg every 2 weeks.

Comment on this clone: Its matching antigen is unknown.

General study results and limits: Individuals who were partial responders at 0.1-3.0 mg/kg had clonal expansion that ranked among the lowest. At doses 0.1 to 3.0 mg/kg, CD4+ and CD8+ clones expanded.

This CDR3 has 14 amino acids. Germline lookup yields CDR1 SGHDT and CDR2 YYEEEE. Trimming shortened V by 9 bases and J by 3 bases, and 18 bases separated the two germline ends. Libraries were prepared by immunoSEQ multiplex PCR; TCRdb keeps only in-frame clonotypes and omits some of them. The sample records some 58,000 clones, around 85% being singletons. The chain employs TRBV5-6 and TRBJ1-2, with D perhaps TRBD1 (6 bases). The receptor comes from an adult with an advanced solid tumor such as melanoma, head and neck, liver or kidney cancer. The input for sequencing was CD4+ or CD8+ T cells sorted from blood, taken in a trial of the OX40 agonist ivuxolimab. This chain's CDR3 is CATFKGGRDYGYTF. The CDR3 DNA sequence: TGTGCCACTTTCAAGGGGGGTAGAGACTATGGCTACACCTTC.